Each of the 8 T cell receptor beta chains below was sequenced from the same sample in a study of monozygotic twins with inflammatory bowel disease. TCRdb re-called the 5' RACE reads; every CDR3 protein appears as one record, without DNA. Here the sample table reports 350,000 to 550,000 distinct CDR3 sequences. The sequencing input was blood. The receptors stem from a human donor with ulcerative colitis or Crohn's disease, or a healthy co-twin of an affected twin (not recorded which).

The gene calls are TRBV29-1 and TRBJ2-1. The CDR3 runs to 12 residues. The V gene's germline CDR1 is SQVTM and CDR2 ANQGSEA. CDR3 region: CSVESWDKVQFF.

The rearrangement uses TRBV5-8 and TRBJ1-2. The germline CDR1 and CDR2 sequences are SGHTS and YDEGEE. The CDR3 contains 15 residues. The CDR3 here is CTSSSMGTGSYGYTF.

This chain links TRBV13 with TRBJ1-1; TCRdb returns TRBD1, unconfirmable since there is no DNA. Germline V lookup: CDR1 PRHDT, CDR2 FYEKMQ (reference sequence). This CDR3 has 12 residues. CDR3 residues: CASSPKSGKPFF.

The J gene is TRBJ1-2, the V gene TRBV10-3. Per the germline V gene, CDR1 is ENHRY and CDR2 is SYGVKD. CDR3 length: 16 amino acids. The CDR3 is CAISEWQGSLIYGYTF.

The V gene is TRBV6-5, the J gene TRBJ1-1; TCRdb returns TRBD1, unconfirmable since there is no DNA. CDR1 and CDR2 from the germline V gene are MNHEY and SVGAGI. The CDR3 runs to 14 residues. This CDR3 is CASSYGGRITEAFF.

This chain joins TRBV5-1 and TRBJ1-1; TCRdb names TRBD1, which stays unverified in the absence of DNA. This CDR3 comprises 16 residues. Looked up from germline, CDR1 is SGHRS and CDR2 is YFSETQ. The CDR3: CASSFLWTGSNTEAFF.

The chain is built from TRBV27 and TRBJ2-6; TCRdb's D call, TRBD1, is unchecked because there is no DNA. Germline V CDR1 and CDR2: MNHEY, SMNVEV (reference sequence). The CDR3 covers 18 residues. The CDR3 region is CASSLWGQATPGANVLTF.

The chain has TRBV7-2 and TRBJ2-1; TCRdb indicates TRBD2, and absent DNA this call remains unverified. Germline V gives CDR1 SGHTA, CDR2 FQGNSA. The CDR3 has 16 amino acids. Here the CDR3 reads CASSLKAGGLGYEQFF.